This T cell receptor beta chain was found in a study of blood T cell repertoires in COVID-19. Per the authors' pipeline: Amplification of reference gene primers provided the estimated nucleated cell counts. Libraries were prepared by immunoSEQ multiplex PCR; TCRdb keeps only in-frame clonotypes and omits some of them. V, J and clone size are taken as reported in that table, and D and trimming were inferred from the DNA itself. The sample has over 200,000 clones; 85% to 90% are singletons. With 4 bases removed from V and 0 bases from J, the gap between germline ends came to 4 bases. The germline V gene has CDR1 MNHEY and CDR2 SMNVEV (reference sequence). There are 14 residues in the CDR3.

The rearrangement links TRBV27 to TRBJ1-6; no clear D. The origin of this receptor is a man aged 25 to 40 with COVID-19, enrolled during active disease. The sequenced material came from peripheral blood. The CDR3: CASSSSSYNSPLHF. The CDR3 DNA follows: TGTGCCAGCAGTTCGAGCTCCTATAATTCACCCCTCCACTTT.